This T cell receptor (beta chain) was captured by sequencing in a study of a mutant IDH1 vaccine in newly diagnosed glioma. Libraries were prepared by immunoSEQ multiplex PCR; TCRdb keeps only in-frame clonotypes and omits some of them. The sample has 110,000 or so clones; roughly nine tenths are singletons. To note about this clone: What it binds is unknown.

This CDR3 spans 17 amino acids. CDR1 is SGDLS, CDR2 YYNGEE, per germline. V trimming: 4 bases; J trimming: 0 bases; junction bases outside the gene matches: 7. As to time point: week 11, during vaccination. In every dose of vaccine, 300 ug of mutant IDH1 20-mer peptide was given alongside topical imiquimod. The chain uses TRBV9 and TRBJ1-4; TRBD1 aligns across 9 bases. This receptor was obtained from a woman in her fifties or sixties with glioma. Sequences were derived from PBMCs, sampled from a glioma patient whose treatment included an IDH1 peptide vaccine. CDR3 bases: TGTGCCAGCAGCATCGGACAGGGGAGTTCAACTAATGAAAAACTGTTTTTT. Encoded protein: CASSIGQGSSTNEKLFF.